These 9 T cell receptor beta chains share one sample of origin, sequenced in a study of blood T cell repertoires in COVID-19. Generated by immunoSEQ multiplex PCR, the TCRdb table keeps only in-frame clones and is missing some. The data hold about 32,000 clones, with around 90% observed a single time. The sequencing sample was made of peripheral blood. The receptors were gathered from a man between 65 and 85 years old with active or convalescent COVID-19.

Here the CDR3 DNA reads TGCGCCAGCAGTCGGTACCAAGAGACCCAGTACTTC. Translated: CASSRYQETQYF. The chain combines TRBV5-1 with TRBJ2-5; D remains unclear. The CDR3 totals 12 residues. Germline V gene data show CDR1 as SGHRS and CDR2 as YFSETQ. V was cut by 5 bases and J by 0 bases, with 5 bases left in between.

This chain connects TRBV5-1 to TRBJ1-1, with D perhaps TRBD1 (5 bases). Trimming removed 6 bases at V and 0 bases at J, with 12 bases between. Germline CDR1 is SGHRS and CDR2 is YFSETQ. The CDR3 has 14 amino acids. The CDR3 coding sequence is TGCGCCAGCAATTCCGACAGCATGAACACTGAAGCTTTCTTT. Residues: CASNSDSMNTEAFF. The full variable domain, with the rest looked up from reference TRBV5-1 and TRBJ1-1, is KAGVTQTPRYLIKTRGQQVTLSCSPISGHRSVSWYQQTPGQGLQFLFEYFSETQRNKGNFPGRFSGRQFSNSRSEMNVSTLELGDSALYLCASNSDSMNTEAFFGQGTRLTVV.

The CDR3 DNA reads as TGTGCCAGCAGCTCGAAAGACAGGGGGAGCTATGGCTACACCTTC. Translated, it gives CASSSKDRGSYGYTF. The chain combines TRBV5-4 with TRBJ1-2; 9 nucleotides match TRBD1. This CDR3 is 15 amino acids long. Trimming cost V 3 bases and J 4 bases; bases outside gene matches: 7. Germline CDR1 is SGHNT and CDR2 is YYREEE (reference sequence).

This chain connects TRBV6-6 to TRBJ1-3; the match to TRBD1 covers 7 bases. The CDR3 sequence is 13 residues long. The V gene's germline CDR1 is MNHNY and CDR2 SVGAGI (reference sequence). J lost 3 bases, V lost 5 bases, and 1 base had no gene match. CDR3 sequence: CASSPGGGNTIYF. In DNA, the CDR3 is TGTGCCAGCAGTCCAGGGGGTGGAAACACCATATATTTT.

V usage is TRBV6-5 and J usage is TRBJ1-1, with D tentatively TRBD1 (6 bases). This CDR3 has 11 residues. Germline loops: CDR1 MNHEY, CDR2 SVGAGI. Trimming took off 10 bases at V and 6 bases at J, with 12 bases between the two ends. The DNA of the CDR3 is TGTGCCACAACAGGGTACTCTGAAGCTTTCTTT. The encoded protein is CATTGYSEAFF.

The chain employs TRBV5-1 and TRBJ1-4; 7 nucleotides align to TRBD1. CDR1 and CDR2 from the germline V gene are SGHRS and YFSETQ. The CDR3 is 15 amino acids. Trimming took 2 bases from V and 8 from J; bases not matched to a gene: 9. CDR3 DNA: TGCGCCAGCAGCTTAGGGCGACAGGGCCGGGAAAAACTGTTTTTT. Its protein is CASSLGRQGREKLFF. The whole variable domain, remainder taken from reference TRBV5-1 and TRBJ1-4, is KAGVTQTPRYLIKTRGQQVTLSCSPISGHRSVSWYQQTPGQGLQFLFEYFSETQRNKGNFPGRFSGRQFSNSRSEMNVSTLELGDSALYLCASSLGRQGREKLFFGSGTQLSVL.

Written as DNA, the CDR3 is TGTGCCAGCAGCTTGTGGGCAGGGGTAGGTGGCTACACCTTC. Amino acid sequence: CASSLWAGVGGYTF. The chain joins TRBV5-4 to TRBJ1-2; D possibly corresponds to TRBD1 (6 bases). The CDR3 has 14 amino acids. Germline V CDR1 and CDR2: SGHNT, YYREEE (reference sequence). Trimming took 1 base from V and 7 from J, leaving 14 bases between them.

V is TRBV6-5 and J is TRBJ1-2, with TRBD1 identical over 8 bases. From germline, CDR1 is MNHEY and CDR2 SVGAGI. Trimming took 5 bases from V and 6 from J; bases not matched to a gene: 8. This CDR3 spans 14 amino acids. This CDR3 is CASSPAGGGHGYTF. The CDR3 DNA is TGTGCCAGCAGTCCAGCAGGGGGCGGCCATGGCTACACCTTC.

CDR3 DNA sequence: TGTGCCAGCAGCCGGATCAGTGGCGGTAGCACAGATACGCAGTATTTT. Translating it yields CASSRISGGSTDTQYF. The chain has TRBV4-2 and TRBJ2-3; D gene unclear. V lost 4 bases and J lost 0, with 14 bases in between. CDR1 LGHNA and CDR2 YNFKEQ come from the germline V gene. The CDR3 has 16 residues.